Reported below is one T cell receptor beta chain. Germline values: CDR1 MNHNY, CDR2 SVGAGI (reference sequence). CDR3 size: 17 residues. V dropped 5 bases and J dropped 0 bases, with 17 bases sitting between them. This sample was included in a study of blood T cell repertoires in COVID-19. Overall study: Sources were T cells, B-cell-depleted T cells, or PBMCs; the material itself was cDNA or gDNA.

As handled by the study authors: Nucleated cell number was recorded as an estimate derived from reference gene primer amplification. TCRdb's table, derived via immunoSEQ multiplex PCR, lists solely in-frame clones and lacks some. V, J and clone size derive from that table, while D and trimming were established from the DNA sequence. The table lists about 200,000 clones, about nine tenths of them singletons. V usage is TRBV6-6 and J usage is TRBJ2-1; no definite D call. The sequence derives from a man older than 75 with acute or convalescent COVID-19. The sample comprised peripheral blood. The CDR3 loop reads CASSPLPQDTSYNEQFF. For the CDR3, the DNA is TGTGCCAGCAGTCCACTCCCCCAGGATACCTCCTACAATGAGCAGTTCTTC.